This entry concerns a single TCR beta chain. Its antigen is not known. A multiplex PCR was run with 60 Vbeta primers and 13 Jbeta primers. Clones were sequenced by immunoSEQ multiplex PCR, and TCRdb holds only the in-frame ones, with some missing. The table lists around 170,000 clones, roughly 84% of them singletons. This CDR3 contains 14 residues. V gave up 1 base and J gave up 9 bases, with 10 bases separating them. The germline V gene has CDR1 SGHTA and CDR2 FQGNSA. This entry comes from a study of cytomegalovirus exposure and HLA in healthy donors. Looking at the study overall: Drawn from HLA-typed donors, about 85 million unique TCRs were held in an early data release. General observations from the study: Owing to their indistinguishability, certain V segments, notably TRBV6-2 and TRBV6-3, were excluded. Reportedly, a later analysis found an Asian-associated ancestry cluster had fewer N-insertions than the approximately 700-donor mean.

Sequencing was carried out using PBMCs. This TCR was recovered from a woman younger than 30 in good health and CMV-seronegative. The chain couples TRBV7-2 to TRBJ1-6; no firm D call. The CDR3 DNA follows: TGTGCCAGCAGCTTAGGAGTCGCAGGTTCACCCCTCCACTTT. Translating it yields CASSLGVAGSPLHF.